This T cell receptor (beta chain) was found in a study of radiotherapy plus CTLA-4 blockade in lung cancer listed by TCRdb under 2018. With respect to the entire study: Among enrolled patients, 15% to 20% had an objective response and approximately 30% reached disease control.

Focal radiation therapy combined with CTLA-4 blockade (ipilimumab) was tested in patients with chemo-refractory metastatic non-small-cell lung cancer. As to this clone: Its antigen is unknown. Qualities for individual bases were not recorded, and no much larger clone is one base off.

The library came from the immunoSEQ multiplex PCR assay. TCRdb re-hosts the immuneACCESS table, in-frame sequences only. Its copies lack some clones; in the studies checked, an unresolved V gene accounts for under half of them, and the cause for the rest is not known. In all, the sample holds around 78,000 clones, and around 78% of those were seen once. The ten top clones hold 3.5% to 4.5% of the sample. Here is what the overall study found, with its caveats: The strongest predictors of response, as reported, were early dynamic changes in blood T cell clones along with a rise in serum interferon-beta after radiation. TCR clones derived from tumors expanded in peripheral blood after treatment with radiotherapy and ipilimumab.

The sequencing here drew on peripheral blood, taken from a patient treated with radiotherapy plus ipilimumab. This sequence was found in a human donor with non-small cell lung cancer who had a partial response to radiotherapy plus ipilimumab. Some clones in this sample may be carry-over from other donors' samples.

The nucleotide sequence reads as follows: TGTGCCAGCAGCCACTCGGGACAGCGGATCTACGAGCAGTACTTC. The resulting protein is CASSHSGQRIYEQYF. The sequence is built from TRBV14 and TRBJ2-7; 7 of the junction bases match TRBD1. The CDR3 numbers 15 residues from cysteine through phenylalanine. The kept DNA is CDR3 alone, 45 bases in frame from the first base. Here V drops 3 bases and J drops 3 bases, and the junction holds 8 bases not matched to any gene. According to the germline V gene, CDR1 reads SGHDN and CDR2 reads FVKESK.